The clone carrying this TCR beta chain was detected ten times or more. Its target is unknown. The data belong to a study of T cells in Graves' hyperthyroidism and ophthalmopathy. Study-wide findings and caveats: Most thyroid clonotypes expanded above 0.001 were also detected in blood.

The V gene lost 0 bases and the J gene lost 2 bases, with 11 bases spanning the gap. Germline assignment: CDR1 LNHNV and CDR2 YYDKDF (reference sequence). The CDR3 runs 16 residues. The TCR beta CDR3 regions underwent amplification using RNA transcripts as the source. Using the HTBI primer set, a first-round RT-PCR was run on the TCR CDR3. TCRdb fed the multiplex PCR reads into MiXCR, producing one record per CDR3 protein. The table has hundreds of thousands of distinct CDR3 sequences, approximately 14% seen once. Under 3 months was the duration of disease in ophthalmopathy patients, who also had a Clinical Activity Score of at least 3 and a NOSPECS grade of at least 4.

The origin of this receptor is a woman in her 50s with Graves' ophthalmopathy. The V call is TRBV15, the J call TRBJ1-5; a possible D gene is TRBD1 (6 bases). The sequenced sample consisted of blood. In DNA, the CDR3 is TGTGCCACCAGCAGAGATTCCAGGGGAGGCAATCAGCCCCAGCATTTT. Amino acid sequence: CATSRDSRGGNQPQHF.